The clone carrying this T cell receptor (beta chain) was detected only a few times. One end of the junction is discordant with germline, which a read error may explain. Primers used in a second PCR of about 7 to 12 cycles were a sample-barcoded 5' primer and a J-beta primer mix. Using its own MiXCR run on the 5' RACE reads, TCRdb lists one record per CDR3 protein. The sample lists hundreds of thousands of distinct CDR3 sequences; about 30% were seen once. This sample stems from a study of blood T cells in healthy people across ages. CDR3 length equals 19 residues. Germline V CDR1 and CDR2: LNHDA, SQIVND (reference sequence).

This receptor was identified in a woman older than 75 in good health. The sequenced sample consisted of blood. V usage is TRBV19 and J usage is TRBJ2-3; D assignment may be TRBD1 or TRBD2 (7 bases each). As DNA, the CDR3 is TGTGCCAGTAGTATATTTCGGGCTAGCGGAGCGTTCGGGACAGATGCGCAGTATTTT. It translates to CASSIFRASGAFGTDAQYF.